The clone carrying this TCR beta chain has a handful of counts. The V and J ends lost 8 bases and 7 bases, in that order; junction bases with no gene match: 2. The CDR3 consists of 12 residues. Germline CDR1 reads MDHEN; CDR2 reads SYDVKM. Measured with immunoSEQ multiplex PCR; TCRdb has only the in-frame clones, and not every one. The repertoire holds 100,000 to 150,000 clones, with approximately 84% as singletons. These data are taken from a study of T cell responses to AZD1222 COVID-19 vaccine. Source: peripheral blood, taken on day 0 of AZD1222 vaccination. The sequence was collected from an adult in good health. This chain connects TRBV28 to TRBJ1-6; 7 positions match TRBD1. CDR3 loop: CASGTANSPLHF. The CDR3 region has the DNA TGTGCCAGCGGGACAGCAAATTCACCCCTCCACTTT.